This T cell receptor (beta chain) is from a study of early T cells in non-severe SARS-CoV-2 infection. Turning to the study itself: Sequenced bulk RNA came from whole blood that was unsorted, and chains were unpaired. Study-wide findings and caveats: Anti-spike CD8 responses were favored in VDJdb matching, and private and CD4 specificities were missed.

TCRdb re-derived calls from the 5' RACE reads in MiXCR, one entry per CDR3 protein. The sample includes 60,000 to 80,000 distinct CDR3 sequences, 10% to 15% seen only once; the top ten take about 3.9%. Trimming cost V 0 bases and J 4 bases; bases outside gene matches: 13. This CDR3 spans 18 amino acids. Germline V gene sequence: CDR1 SGDLS, CDR2 YYNGEE. The table lists this clonotype with many counts. Its antigen remains unknown. The receptor was derived from an adult who was a healthcare worker with PCR-confirmed SARS-CoV-2 infection or an uninfected control (not recorded which). The chain recombines TRBV9 with TRBJ2-5; TRBD2 agrees at 9 bases. The sample was whole blood. The CDR3 here is CASSVAGGSGSFGETQYF. The CDR3 bases are TGTGCCAGCAGCGTAGCGGGAGGTAGCGGGAGTTTTGGAGAGACCCAGTACTTC.